The T cell receptor beta chain under discussion was sequenced for a study of T-cell reconstitution after alpha-beta-depleted transplantation in children. Study findings and constraints: Recipient T cells and thymic progenitors that survived were the source of the high TCRbeta diversity seen at day 60 in some patients. The origin of alpha-beta T cells about two months after transplant was reportedly several hundred expanded graft clones. T-cell numbers and diversity, one year after transplant, stemmed largely from T cells that were newly produced.

Unique molecular identifiers were incorporated into the prepared TCRbeta library. TCRdb re-analysed the PCR reads in MiXCR, keeping a single row per CDR3 protein. The data hold approximately 6,000 distinct CDR3 sequences, with roughly 16% observed a single time. The CDR3 length is 18 residues. Trimming stripped 5 bases from V and 0 bases from J, with 17 bases between. Germline CDR1 reads LGHNA; CDR2 reads YSLEER. Many counts were recorded for this clonotype. Its antigen is undetermined. J is TRBJ1-6 and V is TRBV4-3; possible D gene TRBD1, 5 bases. This receptor was taken from a patient aged 2-10 years who had a stem cell transplant for inherited bone marrow failure, so the T cells may come from the graft donor. The sample in question was PBMCs, mostly from graft donor cells, obtained 180 days after TCRalphabeta/CD19-depleted stem cell transplant. CDR3 loop: CASSMTGLRSSYNSPLHF. CDR3 bases: TGCGCCAGCAGCATGACGGGACTCAGGAGCTCCTATAATTCACCCCTCCACTTT.